This TCR beta chain was retrieved from a study of radiotherapy plus CTLA-4 blockade in lung cancer. The CDR3 spans 15 residues. V lost 0 bases and J 3 bases, leaving 8 bases between the germline ends. Germline CDR1 and CDR2: LGHNA and YSLEER. Assay used: immunoSEQ multiplex PCR; TCRdb lists only in-frame clones, some missing. The sample consists of about 53,000 clones, about 85% of them appearing once. This TCR was recovered from a human donor with non-small cell lung cancer whose response to radiotherapy plus ipilimumab could not be evaluated. This chain connects TRBV4-3 to TRBJ2-2, with D perhaps matching TRBD1 (5 bases). The sample in question was peripheral blood, obtained from a patient treated with radiotherapy plus ipilimumab. CDR3 residues: CASSQDYRYTGELFF. The CDR3 DNA sequence: TGCGCCAGCAGCCAAGATTACAGGTACACCGGGGAGCTGTTTTTT.